Listed below are T cell receptor beta chains from one sample, sequenced in a study of memory CD4+ T cells and cytomegalovirus serostatus. Sequencing was performed with immunoSEQ multiplex PCR; in TCRdb, only in-frame clones are kept and a portion is missing. The sample records about 73,000 clones, about 73% being singletons. Material for sequencing was memory CD4+ T cells from blood. These receptors were taken from an adult in good health and CMV-seropositive. The CDR3 runs from the conserved cysteine through the conserved F or W. D genes are given only for firm matches. For some rows the clone size is stated as once, few or many, or as a class when expanded; others skip it.

DNA: TGTGCCAGTAGTACTAACAGGGTCTCCTACAATGAGCAGTTCTTC
CDR3: CASSTNRVSYNEQFF
size: once
J: TRBJ2-1
D: -
V: TRBV19

DNA: TGTGCCAGCAGCTTAGATGCAGATACGCAGTATTTT
CDR3: CASSLDADTQYF
size: -
J: TRBJ2-3
D: -
V: TRBV7-9

DNA: TGTGCTAGTGGTTTGGACTATGGGGGGGCGAATGAGCAGTTCTTC
CDR3: CASGLDYGGANEQFF
size: -
J: TRBJ2-1
D: -
V: TRBV12-5

DNA: TGTGCCAGCAGTTTAACTAGCCCGAGGACCGGGGAGCTGTTTTTT
CDR3: CASSLTSPRTGELFF
size: -
J: TRBJ2-2
D: -
V: TRBV28

DNA: TGTGCCAGCAGCCCATCCTGGGAAAATGGTCAGCCCCAGCATTTT
CDR3: CASSPSWENGQPQHF
size: once
J: TRBJ1-5
D: -
V: TRBV27

DNA: TGTGCCAGCAGTACGGGACTAGCGGGGACTTGGGATACGCAGTATTTT
CDR3: CASSTGLAGTWDTQYF
size: -
J: TRBJ2-3
D: TRBD2
V: TRBV6-6

DNA: TGCAGCGTTGAACTCCGGGGGGCGTGGGACACCGGGGAGCTGTTTTTT
CDR3: CSVELRGAWDTGELFF
size: -
J: TRBJ2-2
D: -
V: TRBV29-1

DNA: TGTGCCAGCAGCCCTCTCCCGGGACAGGGGGCCGAGACCCAGTACTTC
CDR3: CASSPLPGQGAETQYF
size: few
J: TRBJ2-5
D: TRBD1
V: TRBV5-6

DNA: TGCGCCAGCAGCCTCGCCTTCCTTGGAAACACCATATATTTT
CDR3: CASSLAFLGNTIYF
size: -
J: TRBJ1-3
D: -
V: TRBV4-1

DNA: TGTGCTAGCAGCTTAGGGACAGAATTCGAGACCCAGTACTTC
CDR3: CASSLGTEFETQYF
size: -
J: TRBJ2-5
D: TRBD1
V: TRBV7-7

DNA: TGTGCCAGCAGCGCCTTTAACTTCGGACAGGACTATGGCTACACCTTC
CDR3: CASSAFNFGQDYGYTF
size: -
J: TRBJ1-2
D: TRBD1
V: TRBV11-3

DNA: TGTGCCAGTAGACCCCCGGGACAAAAGGCTTTCTTT
CDR3: CASRPPGQKAFF
size: -
J: TRBJ1-1
D: -
V: TRBV19

DNA: TGTGCCAGTAGCCACCGGGACTTTGCTCCGACGGGGGCTTTCTTT
CDR3: CASSHRDFAPTGAFF
size: -
J: TRBJ1-1
D: -
V: TRBV19

DNA: TGTGCCAGCAGCGTTAGATTTACCGGGACAGGGAGTACTAATTATGGCTACACCTTC
CDR3: CASSVRFTGTGSTNYGYTF
size: -
J: TRBJ1-2
D: TRBD1
V: TRBV5-5

DNA: TGTGCCAGCAGCCCTAACCGGGACAGGGTTGACTATGGCTACACCTTC
CDR3: CASSPNRDRVDYGYTF
size: -
J: TRBJ1-2
D: TRBD1
V: TRBV7-9

DNA: TGTGCCAGCAGGATAGACAGGCGGGCCGGGGAAAAACTGTTTTTT
CDR3: CASRIDRRAGEKLFF
size: once
J: TRBJ1-4
D: -
V: TRBV6-1

DNA: TGTGCCTGGGTCTATGGGACCTTATCCACCGGGGAGCTGTTTTTT
CDR3: CAWVYGTLSTGELFF
size: -
J: TRBJ2-2
D: -
V: TRBV30

DNA: TGTGCCAGCAGCTCTAGCGGGACCTACACAGATACGCAGTATTTT
CDR3: CASSSSGTYTDTQYF
size: once
J: TRBJ2-3
D: TRBD2
V: TRBV7-2

DNA: TGTGCCAGCAGCCAGGGGACGAAAAATCAGCCCCAGCATTTT
CDR3: CASSQGTKNQPQHF
size: -
J: TRBJ1-5
D: -
V: TRBV4-2

DNA: TGTGCCAGCAGCTTAGCATCTGGGGCGGATACGCAGTATTTT
CDR3: CASSLASGADTQYF
size: -
J: TRBJ2-3
D: -
V: TRBV7-9

DNA: TGTGCCAGCAGTCGGGACAGGGGGTCTTATGGCTACACCTTC
CDR3: CASSRDRGSYGYTF
size: -
J: TRBJ1-2
D: TRBD1
V: TRBV14

DNA: TGTGCCTGGAGTCGTGACAGATTCTCTGGAAACACCATATATTTT
CDR3: CAWSRDRFSGNTIYF
size: -
J: TRBJ1-3
D: -
V: TRBV30

DNA: TGTGCCAGCAGCTTAGACAGAACTGAAGCTTTCTTT
CDR3: CASSLDRTEAFF
size: -
J: TRBJ1-1
D: -
V: TRBV7-9

DNA: TGCGCCAGCAGCTCCGAACGGTACACGCAAGAGACCCAGTACTTC
CDR3: CASSSERYTQETQYF
size: -
J: TRBJ2-5
D: -
V: TRBV5-1